Presented here are 26 T cell receptor beta chains from one specimen sequenced in a study of control samples from healthy donors and cancer patients. Here immunoSEQ multiplex PCR was the method, and the copy in TCRdb shows in-frame clones only, minus some. The table shows 200,000 to 250,000 clones, with just under 95% occurring only once. The material sequenced was blood. The receptors shown here come from a man between 45 and 60 years old in good health.

V and J are TRBV7-9 and TRBJ2-5, with TRBD1 matching over 7 bases. CDR1 is SEHNR and CDR2 is FQNEAQ in the germline V gene (reference sequence). The length of the CDR3 is 13 residues. With 9 bases clipped from V and 0 bases from J, the junction kept 4 bases outside the gene matches. As DNA, the CDR3 is TGTGCCAGTACAGGGACAGACCAAGAGACCCAGTACTTC. This codes for CASTGTDQETQYF. Combining the CDR3 with reference TRBV7-9 and TRBJ2-5 gives the whole variable domain DTGVSQNPRHKITKRGQNVTFRCDPISEHNRLYWYRQTLGQGPEFLTYFQNEAQLEKSRLLSDRFSAERPKGSFSTLEIQRTEQGDSAMYLCASTGTDQETQYFGPGTRLLVL.

This chain joins TRBV27 and TRBJ2-5, with D perhaps being TRBD1 or TRBD2 (5 bases each). The CDR3 is made up of 13 amino acids. The germline V gene has CDR1 MNHEY and CDR2 SMNVEV (reference sequence). V dropped 5 bases and J dropped 4 bases, with 11 bases sitting between them. This CDR3 reads CASSHEGIETQYF. The CDR3 DNA reads TGTGCCAGCAGTCACGAGGGGATAGAGACCCAGTACTTC.

The V call is TRBV7-2, the J call TRBJ1-1; tentative D call: TRBD1 (6 bases). The CDR3 length is 12 residues. V lost 6 bases, J lost 8 bases, and 13 bases lay in between. The germline gives CDR1 SGHTA, CDR2 FQGNSA. DNA of the CDR3: TGTGCCAGCAGGCTCCCCGGGACAGAAGCTTTCTTT. Its protein is CASRLPGTEAFF.

This sequence joins TRBV5-4 and TRBJ2-1; weak D call: TRBD1 (6 bases). V lost 0 bases, J lost 4 bases, and 11 bases lay in between. The germline CDR1 and CDR2 sequences are SGHNT and YYREEE (reference sequence). The CDR3 extends over 15 amino acids. The CDR3 loop reads CASSLADSLYNEQFF. Here the CDR3 DNA reads TGTGCCAGCAGCTTGGCGGACAGCCTATACAATGAGCAGTTCTTC.

The rearrangement joins TRBV6-5 to TRBJ1-5; D is unclear. CDR1 is MNHEY, CDR2 SVGAGI, per germline. V lost 7 bases and J lost 1, with 14 bases in between. The CDR3 loop spans 15 amino acids. This CDR3 is CASIRFDGSNQPQHF. The CDR3 DNA sequence: TGTGCCAGCATACGGTTTGACGGGAGCAATCAGCCCCAGCATTTT.

The V gene is TRBV6-2 or TRBV6-3, the J gene TRBJ1-5; D is ambiguous. The CDR3 consists of 12 residues. The germline gives CDR1 MNHEY, CDR2 SVGEGT. The ends were cut back, 8 bases at V and 7 bases at J, with 12 bases in the middle. In DNA form, the CDR3 reads TGTGCCAGCGGCCAATGGAGCCAGCCCCAGCATTTT. As protein: CASGQWSQPQHF.

The chain has TRBV28 and TRBJ1-5; D unclear. Germline assignment: CDR1 MDHEN and CDR2 SYDVKM. The CDR3 runs to 12 residues. Trimming removed 6 bases at V and 9 bases at J, with 12 bases between. CDR3 sequence: CASSSTSRPQHF. Written as DNA, the CDR3 is TGTGCCAGCAGCAGTACCAGCCGGCCCCAGCATTTT.

V gene TRBV4-1 combines with J gene TRBJ1-6, with 10 bases identical to TRBD1. This CDR3 is built from 15 residues. The trim removed 4 bases at V and 10 bases at J, leaving 7 bases unmatched. The V gene's germline CDR1 is MGHRA and CDR2 YSYEKL. CDR3 sequence: CASSPGTGDRSPLHF. The CDR3 DNA follows: TGCGCCAGCAGCCCTGGGACAGGGGATCGATCACCCCTCCACTTT.

The count of this clone is one. CDR3 residues: CASSLDVGSASPLHF. The CDR3 DNA reads as TGTGCCAGCAGCTTAGACGTCGGGTCGGCTTCACCCCTCCACTTT. The V gene is TRBV7-8, the J gene TRBJ1-6; the D is unclear. Trimming removed 1 base from V and 9 bases from J, with 13 bases in between. Germline loops: CDR1 SGHVS, CDR2 FQNEAQ. The CDR3 runs to 15 residues.

The CDR3 spells CASSPGQGDSYGYTF. DNA of the CDR3: TGTGCCAGCTCACCAGGACAGGGGGATAGCTATGGCTACACCTTC. The rearrangement uses TRBV18 and TRBJ1-2; 10 nucleotides align to TRBD1. The CDR3 runs 15 residues. The J segment lost 4 bases and the V segment lost 2 bases, leaving 4 bases of the junction unmatched. CDR1 is KGHSH and CDR2 is LQKENI in the germline V gene.

This clone was found once. The chain joins TRBV7-9 to TRBJ1-3; D gene uncertain. CDR1 SEHNR and CDR2 FQNEAQ come from the germline V gene (reference sequence). The CDR3 is 14 amino acids. Trimming cost V 1 base and J 2 bases, with 6 bases left between them. CDR3 sequence (DNA): TGTGCCAGCAGCTTAGGACACGCTGGAAACACCATATATTTT. This codes for CASSLGHAGNTIYF.

V usage is TRBV4-2 and J usage is TRBJ2-3; 8 bases agree with TRBD2. Germline-derived CDR1 and CDR2 are LGHNA and YNFKEQ. J was trimmed by 5 bases and V by 5 bases; bases with no gene match: 15. There are 17 residues in the CDR3. The CDR3 bases are TGTGCCAGCAGCTCCCCCTCGGTAGCGGGGCCTATAGATACGCAGTATTTT. Its protein product is CASSSPSVAGPIDTQYF.

On this clone: In the same sample, other DNA sequences code for this CDR3. This chain joins TRBV7-2 and TRBJ1-2, with D maybe TRBD1 (5 bases). Trimming cost V 2 bases and J 1 base, with 14 bases left between them. This CDR3 has 16 amino acids. The germline V gene encodes CDR1 SGHTA and CDR2 FQGNSA. The CDR3 region has the DNA TGTGCCAGCAGCTTAACCCGACGACAGCTTAACTATGGCTACACCTTC. It encodes CASSLTRRQLNYGYTF.

This chain connects TRBV19 to TRBJ1-2, with TRBD1 matching 7 bases. This CDR3 comprises 13 residues. CDR1 LNHDA and CDR2 SQIVND come from the germline V gene (reference sequence). The V and J ends lost 5 bases and 4 bases, in that order; junction bases with no gene match: 4. CDR3 protein: CASSAGQSYGYTF. For the CDR3, the DNA is TGTGCCAGTAGTGCGGGACAGAGCTATGGCTACACCTTC.

The chain carries TRBV1 and TRBJ2-7; whether TRBD2, the table's D call, matches the DNA was not checked. TRBV1 counts as a pseudogene. The CDR3 loop spans 15 amino acids. In nucleotides, the CDR3 is TGCACCAGCAGCCAAGAGCGAACTAGCCCCTACGAGCAGTACTTC. Translation: CTSSQERTSPYEQYF.

This chain connects TRBV15 to TRBJ2-2; D might be TRBD1 (5 bases). V lost 3 bases and J 2 bases, leaving 7 bases between the germline ends. The CDR3 is made up of 14 amino acids. Germline V CDR1 and CDR2: LNHNV, YYDKDF (reference sequence). The CDR3: CATSRDTNTGELFF. The CDR3 DNA sequence: TGTGCCACCAGCAGGGACACTAACACCGGGGAGCTGTTTTTT.

The genes are TRBV7-3 and TRBJ2-7; 7 bases match TRBD1. CDR1 and CDR2 (germline): SGHTA, FQGTGA. Losses at the gene ends were 1 base for V and 7 bases for J; bases not matched to a gene: 7. CDR3 length: 14 amino acids. For the CDR3, the DNA is TGTGCCAGCAGCTTAAATACAGGGGAAGGGGAGCAGTACTTC. Translating it yields CASSLNTGEGEQYF.

The V gene is TRBV11-2, the J gene TRBJ2-1, with D possibly being TRBD2 (6 bases). V lost 4 bases and J lost 5, with 21 bases in between. Germline assignment: CDR1 SGHAT and CDR2 FQNNGV. This CDR3 has 17 residues. The CDR3 nucleotides are TGTGCCAGCAGCTCCGTACCTTGGGCTAGCGCGCACAATGAGCAGTTCTTC. Amino acid sequence: CASSSVPWASAHNEQFF.

This sequence joins TRBV19 and TRBJ1-5, with D tentatively TRBD1 (5 bases). V was clipped by 4 bases and J by 6 bases, with 7 bases between them. This CDR3 is built from 12 residues. The germline V gene has CDR1 LNHDA and CDR2 SQIVND (reference sequence). CDR3 nucleotides: TGTGCCAGTAGTAAAGGGGTTCAGCCCCAGCATTTT. Residues: CASSKGVQPQHF.

This clone has only one observation. DNA of the CDR3: TGTGCCAGCAATAGGGACGGCTATAGCAATCAGCCCCAGCATTTT. Encoded protein: CASNRDGYSNQPQHF. This chain joins TRBV18 and TRBJ1-5; D is possibly TRBD1 (5 bases). V was clipped by 8 bases and J by 0 bases, with 14 bases between them. CDR3 length equals 15 residues. Germline loops: CDR1 KGHSH, CDR2 LQKENI.

This chain joins TRBV11-1 and TRBJ2-2; D perhaps matches TRBD2 (5 bases). V lost 5 bases, J lost 3 bases, and 7 bases lay in between. The CDR3 runs to 13 residues. Per the germline V gene, CDR1 is SGHAT and CDR2 is FQDESV (reference sequence). The CDR3 coding sequence is TGTGCCAGCAGCAGTAGCGACACCGGGGAGCTGTTTTTT. The encoded protein is CASSSSDTGELFF.

The genes are TRBV10-1 and TRBJ1-1, with D hard to call. The CDR3 consists of 13 residues. Between the trimmed V and J ends, which lost 0 bases and 2 bases, there was a span of 4 bases. Germline assignment: CDR1 WNHNN and CDR2 SYGVQD (reference sequence). DNA of the CDR3: TGCGCCAGCAGTGAGTCAGGAAACACTGAAGCTTTCTTT. Residues: CASSESGNTEAFF.

The chain recombines TRBV6-6 with TRBJ2-5, with unresolved D. CDR1 is MNHNY, CDR2 SVGAGI, per germline (reference sequence). The length of the CDR3 is 15 residues. V was cut by 4 bases and J by 2 bases, with 14 bases left in between. The CDR3: CASSLYPGPQETQYF. CDR3 in DNA: TGTGCCAGCAGTTTATATCCGGGCCCTCAAGAGACCCAGTACTTC.

The rearrangement uses TRBV12-3 or TRBV12-4 and TRBJ2-1, with D uncertain. With 3 bases removed from V and 4 bases from J, the gap between germline ends came to 4 bases. This CDR3 region has 12 residues. The CDR3 reads CASSFGYNEQFF. The CDR3 region has the DNA TGTGCCAGCAGTTTTGGATACAATGAGCAGTTCTTC.

The genes are TRBV28 and TRBJ2-7; 8 positions match TRBD1. The ends lost 2 bases at V and 4 bases at J; junction bases unmatched: 1. This CDR3 is built from 13 residues. The germline V gene has CDR1 MDHEN and CDR2 SYDVKM. CDR3 bases: TGTGCCAGCAGTTTACAGGGGGCTTACGAGCAGTACGTC. It is translated as CASSLQGAYEQYV.

The genes are TRBV19 and TRBJ2-3, with no clear D. Trimming left V 5 bases short and J 0 bases short, with 12 bases between. The germline gives CDR1 LNHDA, CDR2 SQIVND (reference sequence). CDR3 length: 15 residues. The CDR3 DNA follows: TGTGCCAGTAGTGGACGGAGAACTAGCACAGATACGCAGTATTTT. Translating gives CASSGRRTSTDTQYF.